These T cell receptor beta chains were read from a single sample in a study of vaccination and CD4 T cells after COVID-19. These receptors have no identified antigens. TCRdb reanalysed the PCR reads using MiXCR and keeps one entry per CDR3 protein. The table includes some 8,200 distinct CDR3 sequences, 55% detected once. The sample comprised CD4+ T cells from blood, cultured in vitro. All receptors come from a human donor who had recovered from COVID-19. Both conserved end residues are part of each CDR3. D genes are given only for firm matches. Rows may omit the clone size; those that give it use once, few, many or a size class.

>TRBV20-1|TRBJ1-2|few|TRBD1
CSARAQGAGYGYTF
TGCAGTGCTAGAGCCCAGGGGGCTGGGTATGGCTACACCTTC
>TRBV2|TRBJ1-2|.|.
CASGRAGEENYGYTF
TGTGCCAGCGGGAGGGCAGGGGAGGAAAACTATGGCTACACCTTC
>TRBV27|TRBJ1-2|few|TRBD1
CASSPDRDYGYTF
TGTGCCAGCAGCCCGGACAGGGACTATGGCTACACCTTC
>TRBV29-1|TRBJ1-1|.|TRBD1
CSVSDRVTEAFF
TGCAGCGTAAGCGACAGGGTAACTGAAGCTTTCTTT
>TRBV24-1|TRBJ2-2|.|TRBD1
CATSDHAGTGSKNTGELFF
TGTGCCACCAGTGATCACGCCGGGACAGGGTCAAAGAACACCGGGGAGCTGTTTTTT
>TRBV10-3|TRBJ1-1|.|TRBD1
CAIEQGAGEAFF
TGTGCCATCGAACAGGGGGCTGGTGAAGCTTTCTTT
>TRBV12-3/TRBV12-4|TRBJ2-1|.|.
CASTRGSSYNEQFF
TGTGCCAGCACTCGGGGATCCTCCTACAATGAGCAGTTCTTC
>TRBV18|TRBJ2-1|.|TRBD2
CASTTITGTRAFNSYNEQFF
TGTGCCAGCACGACGATAACCGGGACTAGAGCATTTAACTCCTACAATGAGCAGTTCTTC
>TRBV2|TRBJ2-2|.|TRBD2
CASSRGWVDRRGGGHTGELFF
TGTGCCAGCAGCCGGGGTTGGGTCGATCGACGCGGGGGTGGACACACCGGGGAGCTGTTTTTT
>TRBV6-1|TRBJ2-3|.|TRBD2
CASSLGLAGGTDTQYF
TGTGCCAGCAGCCTCGGACTAGCGGGGGGCACAGATACGCAGTATTTT
>TRBV6-2/TRBV6-3|TRBJ2-7|.|.
CASSQLRDTYEQYF
TGTGCCAGCAGTCAACTTCGGGACACCTACGAGCAGTACTTC
>TRBV5-4|TRBJ2-7|.|.
CASSFNGEQYF
TGTGCCAGCAGCTTTAACGGCGAGCAGTACTTC
>TRBV18|TRBJ1-2|.|.
CASSPRGLEGYTF
TGTGCCAGCTCACCAAGGGGACTGGAGGGCTACACCTTC
>TRBV27|TRBJ1-2|.|.
CASSFHGGEGYTF
TGTGCCAGCAGTTTCCACGGAGGTGAAGGCTACACCTTC
>TRBV21-1|TRBJ1-4|.|.
CASRGQTTGEKLFF
TGTGCCAGCAGGGGACAAACAACGGGTGAAAAACTGTTTTTT
>TRBV30|TRBJ2-3|.|TRBD2
CAWEWGSGGADTQYF
TGTGCCTGGGAGTGGGGTAGCGGGGGGGCTGATACGCAGTATTTT
>TRBV11-2|TRBJ2-2|few|.
CASSIRTDTGELFF
TGTGCCAGCAGCATACGAACGGACACCGGGGAGCTGTTTTTT
>TRBV19|TRBJ1-5|.|TRBD1
CASSIRTGYSNQPQHF
TGTGCCAGTAGTATAAGGACAGGGTATAGCAATCAGCCCCAGCATTTT
>TRBV6-2/TRBV6-3|TRBJ1-2|few|.
CASSQQGPNYGYTF
TGTGCCAGCAGTCAACAGGGACCTAACTATGGCTACACCTTC
>TRBV2|TRBJ1-3|.|.
CASRELHSGNTIYF
TGTGCCAGCAGAGAACTCCACTCTGGAAACACCATATATTTT